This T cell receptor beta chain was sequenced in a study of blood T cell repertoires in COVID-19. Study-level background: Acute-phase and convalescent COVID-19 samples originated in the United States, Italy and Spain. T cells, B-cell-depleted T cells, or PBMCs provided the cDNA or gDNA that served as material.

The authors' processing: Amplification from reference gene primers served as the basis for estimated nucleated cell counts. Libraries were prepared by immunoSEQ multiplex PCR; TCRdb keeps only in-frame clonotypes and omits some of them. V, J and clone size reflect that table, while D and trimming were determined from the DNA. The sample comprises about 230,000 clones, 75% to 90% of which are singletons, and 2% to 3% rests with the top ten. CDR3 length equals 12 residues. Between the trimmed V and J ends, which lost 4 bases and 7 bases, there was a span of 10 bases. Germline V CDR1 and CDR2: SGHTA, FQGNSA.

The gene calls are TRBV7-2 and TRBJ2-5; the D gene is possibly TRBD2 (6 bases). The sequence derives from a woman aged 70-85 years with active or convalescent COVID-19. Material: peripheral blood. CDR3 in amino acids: CASSSLEGTQYF. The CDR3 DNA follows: TGTGCCAGCAGCTCGTTGGAGGGGACCCAGTACTTC.